These 14 T cell receptor beta chains were sequenced from one sample in a study of human T cells and chemical hapten exposure. Time point specified: pre-sensitization, week 0. Regarding treatment: therapeutic diphenylcyclopropenone sensitization with weekly scalp DPC. TCRdb re-analysed the RACE reads in MiXCR, keeping a single row per CDR3 protein. Here the sample spans around 380,000 distinct CDR3 sequences, 4.5% to 7% being singletons. The starting material was whole blood, obtained in connection with sensitization to the hapten diphenylcyclopropenone (DPC). Source of these receptors: a woman aged 18-29 years with alopecia areata. Some clones in this sample may be carry-over from other donors' samples.

This chain joins TRBV5-1 and TRBJ1-6; 10 bases align to TRBD1. The CDR3 contains 15 residues. Germline loops: CDR1 SGHRS, CDR2 YFSETQ. Trimming cost V 1 base and J 6 bases; bases outside gene matches: 1. The CDR3 nucleotides read TGCGCCAGCAGCTTGAGGGACAGGGGTAATTCACCCCTCCACTTT. Translated: CASSLRDRGNSPLHF.

The J gene is TRBJ1-1, the V gene TRBV12-3 or TRBV12-4; D is unclear. The CDR3 covers 14 residues. Trimming removed 2 bases at V and 7 bases at J, with 14 bases between. The chain's CDR3 is CASSLQTDGLEAFF. The CDR3 DNA reads as TGTGCCAGCAGTTTACAAACGGATGGTCTTGAAGCTTTCTTT.

This clonotype was detected a few times. The chain employs TRBV4-3 and TRBJ1-2; D unclear. Germline CDR1 and CDR2: LGHNA and YSLEER. The CDR3 consists of 15 residues. Between the trimmed V and J ends, which lost 2 bases and 2 bases, there was a span of 12 bases. CDR3 protein: CASSQTPGVNYGYTF. The CDR3 region has the DNA TGCGCCAGCAGCCAAACGCCCGGTGTAAACTATGGCTACACCTTC.

The table lists this clonotype with a few counts. The chain is built from TRBV2 and TRBJ1-1; D remains unclear. The CDR3 runs 12 residues. The germline gives CDR1 SNHLY, CDR2 FYNNEI. Trimming shortened V by 7 bases and J by 11 bases, and 17 bases separated the two germline ends. CDR3 loop: CASNGVPKGAFF. CDR3 DNA sequence: TGTGCCAGCAACGGGGTCCCTAAAGGGGCTTTCTTT. Variable domain in full (rest from reference TRBV2 and TRBJ1-1): EPEVTQTPSHQVTQMGQEVILRCVPISNHLYFYWYRQILGQKVEFLVSFYNNEISEKSEIFDDQFSVERPDGSNFTLKIRSTKLEDSAMYFCASNGVPKGAFFGQGTRLTVV.

The chain couples TRBV4-2 to TRBJ1-1, with 8 nucleotides matching TRBD1. The J segment lost 4 bases and the V segment lost 5 bases, leaving 9 bases of the junction unmatched. This CDR3 contains 15 residues. The germline V gene encodes CDR1 LGHNA and CDR2 YNFKEQ. The CDR3 region is CASSSRTGPATEAFF. Written as DNA, the CDR3 is TGTGCCAGCAGCTCGAGGACAGGGCCAGCCACTGAAGCTTTCTTT.

This chain links TRBV6-2 or TRBV6-3 with TRBJ2-2; D call uncertain. The V gene lost 7 bases and the J gene lost 11 bases, with 17 bases spanning the gap. The CDR3 length is 13 residues. From germline, CDR1 is MNHEY and CDR2 SVGEGT. The CDR3 reads CASNRRDGRELFF. CDR3 bases: TGTGCCAGCAACCGCCGCGACGGCCGTGAGCTGTTTTTT.

This clonotype was detected many times. The chain's CDR3 is CSARKRGDYYNEQFF. The CDR3 DNA sequence: TGCAGTGCTAGGAAGCGGGGGGACTACTACAATGAGCAGTTCTTC. The chain is built from TRBV20-1 and TRBJ2-1, with 9 bases matching TRBD2. The germline CDR1 and CDR2 sequences are DFQATT and SNEGSKA (reference sequence). The CDR3 extends over 15 amino acids. With V trimmed by 3 bases and J by 3 bases, 6 bases remained unmatched.

The V gene is TRBV7-8, the J gene TRBJ1-5; 7 bases align to TRBD1. The CDR3 extends over 13 amino acids. CDR1 is SGHVS, CDR2 FQNEAQ, per germline. V shed 6 bases, J shed 7 bases, and the junction held 6 bases outside the gene matches. The CDR3 reads CASSRRQGQPQHF. In nucleotides, the CDR3 is TGTGCCAGCAGTAGAAGACAGGGCCAGCCCCAGCATTTT.

This clonotype appeared a few times. The chain combines TRBV29-1 with TRBJ2-3, with TRBD1 identical over 7 bases. This CDR3 is 13 amino acids long. V gave up 2 bases and J gave up 4 bases; unmatched junction bases: 3. CDR1 and CDR2 from the germline V gene are SQVTM and ANQGSEA. CDR3 region: CSVERDSADTQYF. The CDR3 DNA reads TGCAGCGTTGAAAGGGACAGCGCAGATACGCAGTATTTT.

This clonotype came up many times. V gene TRBV10-3 combines with J gene TRBJ2-1; weak D call: TRBD1 (6 bases). CDR1 ENHRY and CDR2 SYGVKD come from the germline V gene. This CDR3 has 15 residues. With 6 bases removed from V and 6 bases from J, the gap between germline ends came to 18 bases. CDR3: CAISRLGDNANEQFF. CDR3 nucleotides: TGTGCCATCAGCCGACTGGGGGACAACGCCAATGAGCAGTTCTTC.

Many counts were recorded for this clonotype. CDR3 DNA: TGTGCCAGCAGTTACAGGGAGGGAGGCCCAGAGACCCAGTACTTC. It codes for CASSYREGGPETQYF. The genes are TRBV6-5 and TRBJ2-5, with 7 bases fitting TRBD2. The CDR3 contains 15 residues. The V gene end was trimmed by 2 bases and the J gene end by 4 bases; junction bases not matched to a gene: 7. Germline CDR1 reads MNHEY; CDR2 reads SVGAGI.

This clonotype was detected many times. This rearrangement joins TRBV5-1 to TRBJ1-1; a weak D match, TRBD1 (5 bases). The V gene lost 4 bases and the J gene lost 3 bases, with 22 bases spanning the gap. CDR1 is SGHRS and CDR2 is YFSETQ in the germline V gene. This CDR3 is 17 amino acids long. The CDR3: CASSVTGRPTTYTEAFF. In DNA, the CDR3 is TGCGCCAGCAGCGTTACGGGACGGCCGACAACCTACACTGAAGCTTTCTTT. The full variable domain, rest sourced from reference TRBV5-1 and TRBJ1-1, is KAGVTQTPRYLIKTRGQQVTLSCSPISGHRSVSWYQQTPGQGLQFLFEYFSETQRNKGNFPGRFSGRQFSNSRSEMNVSTLELGDSALYLCASSVTGRPTTYTEAFFGQGTRLTVV.

The chain joins TRBV5-1 to TRBJ2-3, with D tentatively TRBD1 (5 bases). This CDR3 region has 16 residues. Trimming removed 2 bases from V and 0 bases from J, with 13 bases in between. In germline, CDR1 is SGHRS, CDR2 YFSETQ. CDR3 residues: CASSFRQSTSTDTQYF. In DNA form, the CDR3 reads TGCGCCAGCAGCTTTCGACAGTCCACTAGCACAGATACGCAGTATTTT.

This clonotype was picked up many times. The chain employs TRBV20-1 and TRBJ1-1, with D hard to call. V dropped 3 bases and J dropped 3 bases, with 17 bases sitting between them. The CDR3 spans 15 residues. Germline V gene data show CDR1 as DFQATT and CDR2 as SNEGSKA (reference sequence). The CDR3: CSARSDTPPDTEAFF. The CDR3 DNA reads as TGCAGTGCTAGGTCCGACACACCACCCGACACTGAAGCTTTCTTT.